The 27 T cell receptor beta chains listed next were all sequenced from one sample in a study of CD8 T cells in Susac syndrome. The authors reverse transcribed roughly 0.5 to 1 ug RNA with random hexamers. Via MiXCR, TCRdb re-called the immunoSEQ multiplex PCR reads, giving one row per CDR3 protein. The data contain roughly 180,000 distinct CDR3 sequences, roughly 94% of them singletons. Material for sequencing was CD4+ T cells from PBMCs. The receptors originated from a human donor in good health.

The chain carries TRBV7-2 and TRBJ2-1; tentatively, D is TRBD1 or TRBD2 (6 bases each). CDR3 length: 13 amino acids. Trimming cost V 6 bases and J 9 bases, with 15 bases left between them. Germline assignment: CDR1 SGHTA and CDR2 FQGNSA. The CDR3 sequence is CASSLGGKGEQFF. Written as DNA, the CDR3 is TGTGCCAGCAGTCTAGGGGGGAAGGGTGAGCAGTTCTTC.

This sequence joins TRBV29-1 and TRBJ2-7; perhaps TRBD1 as D (6 bases). In germline, CDR1 is SQVTM, CDR2 ANQGSEA. Trimming shortened V by 6 bases and J by 0 bases, and 15 bases separated the two germline ends. This CDR3 has 14 amino acids. CDR3 nucleotides: TGCAGCGTAAGGGACACGCGGACCTCCTACGAGCAGTACTTC. It is translated as CSVRDTRTSYEQYF.

The chain couples TRBV29-1 to TRBJ2-3; no reliable D call. The CDR3 sequence is 12 residues long. Deletions cut 7 bases from V and 5 bases from J, with 13 bases between. Germline V gives CDR1 SQVTM, CDR2 ANQGSEA. The CDR3 spells CSGLEAGDTQYF. In nucleotides, the CDR3 is TGCAGCGGTCTGGAAGCTGGAGATACGCAGTATTTT.

This chain uses TRBV28 with TRBJ2-3; D remains unclear. Germline CDR1 is MDHEN and CDR2 is SYDVKM. V was cut by 10 bases and J by 4 bases, with 9 bases left in between. The CDR3 has 11 amino acids. The CDR3 DNA follows: TGTGCCACCCGTAGGGCAGATACGCAGTATTTT. It encodes CATRRADTQYF.

The chain carries TRBV6-2 or TRBV6-3 and TRBJ2-1, with a tentative D call TRBD1 (5 bases). The CDR3 consists of 12 residues. V was trimmed by 2 bases and J by 6 bases, leaving 5 bases between them. Germline V gene data show CDR1 as MNHEY and CDR2 as SVGEGT. The CDR3 DNA is TGTGCCAGCAGTTACCAGGGCAATGAGCAGTTCTTC. Protein: CASSYQGNEQFF.

J is TRBJ2-3 and V is TRBV29-1, with D perhaps matching TRBD2 (6 bases). In germline, CDR1 is SQVTM, CDR2 ANQGSEA. The CDR3 extends over 12 amino acids. V shed 3 bases and J shed 5 bases, with 9 bases lying between them. The DNA of the CDR3 is TGCAGCGTTGACGAGGGAGGAGATACGCAGTATTTT. It yields the protein CSVDEGGDTQYF.

The chain recombines TRBV3-1 with TRBJ2-7; D unclear. The CDR3 totals 14 residues. The V end was cut by 2 bases, the J end by 2 bases, with 10 bases between. The V gene's germline CDR1 is LGHDT and CDR2 YNNKEL (reference sequence). CDR3 nucleotides: TGTGCCAGCAGCCAAACGACCCCGGCCTACGAGCAGTACTTC. Its protein product is CASSQTTPAYEQYF.

This chain joins TRBV7-2 and TRBJ2-5, with 11 bases matching TRBD1. Germline-derived CDR1 and CDR2 are SGHTA and FQGNSA. The length of the CDR3 is 15 residues. The ends lost 4 bases at V and 5 bases at J; junction bases unmatched: 6. The CDR3, as DNA: TGTGCCAGCAGCTCCTGGACAGGGGGCTTGGAGACCCAGTACTTC. Its protein product is CASSSWTGGLETQYF. Supplemented by reference TRBV7-2 and TRBJ2-5, the full variable domain reads GAGVSQSPSNKVTEKGKDVELRCDPISGHTALYWYRQSLGQGLEFLIYFQGNSAPDKSGLPSDRFSAERTGGSVSTLTIQRTQQEDSAVYLCASSSWTGGLETQYFGPGTRLLVL.

This chain links TRBV6-2 or TRBV6-3 with TRBJ2-2; D gene unclear. CDR3 length: 14 amino acids. CDR1 is MNHEY, CDR2 SVGEGT, per germline. The germline V and J ends were trimmed by 0 bases and 5 bases, with 7 bases remaining between them. The CDR3 reads CASSYSSTTGELFF. The CDR3 DNA reads as TGTGCCAGCAGTTACTCGAGTACGACCGGGGAGCTGTTTTTT.

The rearrangement uses TRBV13 and TRBJ1-3; D gene ambiguous. Germline CDR1 PRHDT, CDR2 FYEKMQ (reference sequence). V lost 5 bases and J 0 bases, leaving 14 bases between the germline ends. The CDR3 consists of 16 residues. The CDR3 coding sequence is TGTGCCAGCAGCCTCAAGACGTCCTTCTCTGGAAACACCATATATTTT. This encodes CASSLKTSFSGNTIYF.

This chain uses TRBV7-2 with TRBJ2-4; no definite D call. The CDR3 covers 12 residues. The V gene lost 1 base and the J gene lost 6 bases, with 4 bases spanning the gap. Per the germline V gene, CDR1 is SGHTA and CDR2 is FQGNSA. The CDR3 protein is CASSLGGNIQYF. CDR3 DNA: TGTGCCAGCAGCTTAGGTGGAAACATTCAGTACTTC.

The chain couples TRBV2 to TRBJ2-7; 10 bases align to TRBD2. Germline V gene data show CDR1 as SNHLY and CDR2 as FYNNEI. The CDR3 totals 15 residues. V dropped 3 bases and J dropped 4; count of bases not matched to a gene: 6. The chain's CDR3 is CASSDSSGSWYEQYF. CDR3 sequence (DNA): TGTGCCAGCAGTGATTCTAGCGGGAGTTGGTACGAGCAGTACTTC. The full variable domain, completed using reference TRBV2 and TRBJ2-7, is EPEVTQTPSHQVTQMGQEVILRCVPISNHLYFYWYRQILGQKVEFLVSFYNNEISEKSEIFDDQFSVERPDGSNFTLKIRSTKLEDSAMYFCASSDSSGSWYEQYFGPGTRLTVT.

This clonotype appeared once. The gene calls are TRBV27 and TRBJ2-7; no clear D. This CDR3 is built from 11 residues. V dropped 7 bases and J dropped 9 bases, with 13 bases sitting between them. Per germline, CDR1 MNHEY and CDR2 SMNVEV (reference sequence). The CDR3: CASTQGNGQYF. The CDR3, as DNA: TGTGCCAGCACCCAAGGGAACGGGCAGTACTTC.

This clonotype was found once. V is TRBV4-3 and J is TRBJ2-5, with TRBD1 as a possible D gene (6 bases). CDR1 is LGHNA, CDR2 YSLEER, per germline. This CDR3 is built from 15 residues. V lost 1 base, J lost 0 bases, and 9 bases lay in between. As DNA, the CDR3 is TGCGCCAGCAGCCAAGGGACAGTGTACCAAGAGACCCAGTACTTC. Translating it yields CASSQGTVYQETQYF.

The chain carries TRBV3-1 and TRBJ2-7, with D possibly called TRBD1 or TRBD2 (5 bases each). CDR3 size: 16 residues. Germline V gene data show CDR1 as LGHDT and CDR2 as YNNKEL (reference sequence). V gave up 3 bases and J gave up 2 bases, with 17 bases separating them. CDR3 in amino acids: CASSHQGVRGAYEQYF. The DNA of the CDR3 is TGTGCCAGCAGCCATCAGGGTGTACGAGGGGCCTACGAGCAGTACTTC.

The genes are TRBV28 and TRBJ2-3, with 7 bases that match TRBD2. CDR1 and CDR2 (germline): MDHEN, SYDVKM. The CDR3 totals 16 residues. V was clipped by 3 bases and J by 0 bases; unmatched bases: 6. CDR3 in DNA: TGTGCCAGCAGTTTCGACGGGAGGCTCAGCACAGATACGCAGTATTTT. This encodes CASSFDGRLSTDTQYF.

This chain links TRBV6-5 with TRBJ1-1, with TRBD1 as a possible D gene (5 bases). V was trimmed by 2 bases and J by 4 bases, leaving 8 bases between them. The CDR3 length is 13 residues. Germline assignment: CDR1 MNHEY and CDR2 SVGAGI. The CDR3 is CASSYRQSTEAFF. DNA for the CDR3: TGTGCCAGCAGTTACAGACAGTCCACTGAAGCTTTCTTT.

The V call is TRBV30, the J call TRBJ2-6; tentatively, D is TRBD2 (6 bases). The CDR3 spans 15 residues. The V gene lost 4 bases and the J gene lost 2 bases, with 12 bases spanning the gap. CDR1 and CDR2 (germline): GTSNPN, SVGIG (reference sequence). In DNA form, the CDR3 reads TGTGCCTGGAATCAGCAGCGGGCTGGGGCCAACGTCCTGACTTTC. This sequence encodes CAWNQQRAGANVLTF.

The table lists this clonotype with a count of one. V usage is TRBV29-1 and J usage is TRBJ2-3; TRBD2 is a possible D gene (6 bases). The germline V gene encodes CDR1 SQVTM and CDR2 ANQGSEA. The V gene lost 7 bases and the J gene lost 1 base, with 9 bases spanning the gap. This CDR3 is 12 amino acids long. CDR3 in amino acids: CSGVAGTDTQYF. In DNA, the CDR3 is TGCAGCGGGGTAGCGGGCACAGATACGCAGTATTTT.

The chain combines TRBV20-1 with TRBJ2-5; tentative D call: TRBD2 (5 bases). This CDR3 spans 13 amino acids. The V end was cut by 5 bases, the J end by 5 bases, with 15 bases between. Per the germline V gene, CDR1 is DFQATT and CDR2 is SNEGSKA (reference sequence). In DNA, the CDR3 is TGCAGTGCTCCCGCGACGGGGTATGAGACCCAGTACTTC. Its protein is CSAPATGYETQYF.

This rearrangement joins TRBV28 to TRBJ2-7; the D gene is possibly TRBD2 (5 bases). Germline V gene data show CDR1 as MDHEN and CDR2 as SYDVKM. The CDR3 length is 13 residues. The V gene lost 6 bases and the J gene lost 2 bases, with 11 bases spanning the gap. DNA for the CDR3: TGTGCCAGCAGCCCCTCTAGCACCTACGAGCAGTACTTC. Translated: CASSPSSTYEQYF.

V usage is TRBV30 and J usage is TRBJ1-2, with D unresolved. From germline, CDR1 is GTSNPN and CDR2 SVGIG (reference sequence). This CDR3 is 11 amino acids long. V dropped 2 bases and J dropped 5 bases, with 6 bases sitting between them. CDR3 region: CAWSIPYGYTF. CDR3 sequence (DNA): TGTGCCTGGAGTATTCCGTATGGCTACACCTTC.

For the CDR3, the DNA is TGTGCCAGCTCACCACAGGATGCCACTGAAGCTTTCTTT. Translation: CASSPQDATEAFF. V usage is TRBV18 and J usage is TRBJ1-1; D unresolved. The germline V gene has CDR1 KGHSH and CDR2 LQKENI. V was clipped by 1 base and J by 4 bases, with 7 bases between them. The CDR3 runs 13 residues. Full variable domain (rest looked up from reference TRBV18 and TRBJ1-1): NAGVMQNPRHLVRRRGQEARLRCSPMKGHSHVYWYRQLPEEGLKFMVYLQKENIIDESGMPKERFSAEFPKEGPSILRIQQVVRGDSAAYFCASSPQDATEAFFGQGTRLTVV.

The chain has TRBV20-1 and TRBJ1-1, with 9 bases matching TRBD1. The germline V gene encodes CDR1 DFQATT and CDR2 SNEGSKA (reference sequence). The junction had 11 bases not matched to a gene; V was cut back by 6 bases and J by 6 bases. The CDR3 totals 14 residues. The CDR3: CSAFRDRALPEAFF. CDR3 DNA: TGCAGTGCCTTTCGGGACAGGGCCCTTCCTGAAGCTTTCTTT.

The V call is TRBV29-1, the J call TRBJ2-1; 9 bases line up with TRBD1. CDR1 is SQVTM and CDR2 is ANQGSEA in the germline V gene. The V segment lost 7 bases and the J segment 2 bases; nucleotides outside the gene matches: 6. CDR3 length equals 14 residues. CDR3 DNA sequence: TGCAGCGCCAACCGGGACAGGGCCTACAATGAGCAGTTCTTC. It encodes CSANRDRAYNEQFF.

The chain recombines TRBV28 with TRBJ2-7; D call uncertain. CDR1 MDHEN and CDR2 SYDVKM come from the germline V gene. V was clipped by 5 bases and J by 2 bases, with 10 bases between them. The CDR3 contains 13 residues. The CDR3 protein is CASSVTSAYEQYF. CDR3 DNA sequence: TGTGCCAGCAGTGTGACATCAGCCTACGAGCAGTACTTC.

The gene calls are TRBV30 and TRBJ1-1; D not certain. This CDR3 contains 11 residues. Trimming pared 2 bases from V and 3 bases from J, leaving 4 bases between. In germline, CDR1 is GTSNPN, CDR2 SVGIG (reference sequence). The CDR3 region is CAWSSDTEAFF. CDR3 nucleotides: TGTGCCTGGAGTTCGGACACTGAAGCTTTCTTT.